This TCR beta chain was documented in a study of CD8 T cells in ankylosing spondylitis. The CDR3 has 20 residues. CDR1 LGHNA and CDR2 YNFKEQ come from the germline V gene. J gave up 9 bases and V 4 bases, and 23 bases lay outside the gene matches. Via MiXCR, TCRdb re-called the 5' RACE reads, giving one row per CDR3 protein. The repertoire has roughly 280,000 distinct CDR3 sequences, around 18% of them found once; the top ten carry 7.5% to 9%. This clonotype came up a few times. Antigen unknown. Study results and limitations: The study identified a TCR beta motif of roughly eight highly homologous variants that appeared characteristic of ankylosing spondylitis blood.

The V call is TRBV4-2, the J call TRBJ2-1; 11 bases align to TRBD2. Sequencing was performed on blood, either unsorted or a sorted T cell fraction (not recorded which). The TCR was taken from a male donor with ankylosing spondylitis or in good health (not recorded which). The CDR3 protein is CASSPLALGFSLAGGTEQFF. In DNA, the CDR3 is TGTGCCAGCAGCCCATTGGCCCTTGGCTTCTCGCTAGCGGGGGGCACTGAGCAGTTCTTC.